Described below is a single T cell receptor (beta chain) sequence and its context. The CDR3 consists of 15 residues. With 4 bases removed from V and 5 bases from J, the gap between germline ends came to 15 bases. The germline V gene encodes CDR1 SGHAT and CDR2 FQDESV (reference sequence). Original data processing: Counts of nucleated cells, estimated from reference gene primer amplification, were obtained. Data came from immunoSEQ multiplex PCR; TCRdb stores just in-frame clones and leaves some out. V and J calls and clone size follow that table, whereas D and trimming were derived from the DNA. The top ten hold over 0.2% of the sample, which has roughly 700,000 clones, just under 90% seen once. This entry belongs to a study of blood T cell repertoires in COVID-19.

What was sequenced was peripheral blood. This clonotype originated in a woman between 18 and 29 years old with acute or convalescent COVID-19. The J gene is TRBJ2-1, the V gene TRBV11-1; a weak D match, TRBD2 (5 bases). CDR3 in DNA: TGTGCCAGCAGCTCGGGGTTAGCCACTAACAATGAGCAGTTCTTC. Its protein is CASSSGLATNNEQFF.